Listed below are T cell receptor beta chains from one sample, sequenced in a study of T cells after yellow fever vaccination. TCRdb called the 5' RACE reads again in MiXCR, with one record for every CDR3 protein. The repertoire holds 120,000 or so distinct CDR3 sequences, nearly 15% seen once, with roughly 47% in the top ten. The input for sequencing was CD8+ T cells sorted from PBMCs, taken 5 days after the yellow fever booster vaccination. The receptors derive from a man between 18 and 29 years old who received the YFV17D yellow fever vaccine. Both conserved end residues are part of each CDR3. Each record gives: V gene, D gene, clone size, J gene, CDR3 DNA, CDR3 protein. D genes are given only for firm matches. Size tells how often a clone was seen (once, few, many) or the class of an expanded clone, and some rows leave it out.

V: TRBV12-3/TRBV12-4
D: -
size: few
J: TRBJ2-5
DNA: TGTGCCAGCAGTTTAAGCACCCAAGAGACCCAGTACTTC
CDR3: CASSLSTQETQYF

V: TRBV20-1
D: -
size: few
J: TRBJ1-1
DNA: TGCAGTGCTCGAGGGTGGACAGCGACCACTGAAGCTTTCTTT
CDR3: CSARGWTATTEAFF

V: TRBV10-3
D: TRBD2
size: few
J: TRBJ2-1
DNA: TGTGCCATCAGTAGGACTAGCGGGGGGGCTCTGCCCTACAATGAGCAGTTCTTC
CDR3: CAISRTSGGALPYNEQFF

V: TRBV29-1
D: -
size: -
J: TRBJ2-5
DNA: TGCAGCGTTGAAATGGAAGAAGAGACCCAGTACTTC
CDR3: CSVEMEEETQYF

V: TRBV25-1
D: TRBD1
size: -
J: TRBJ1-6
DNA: TGTGCCAGCAGTGTTGGACAGGACGTGCGCTCACCCCTCCACTTT
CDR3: CASSVGQDVRSPLHF

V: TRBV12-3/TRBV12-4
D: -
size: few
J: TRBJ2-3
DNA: TGTGCCAGCAGTCTGGGGGGGGCGCCAGATACGCAGTATTTT
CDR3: CASSLGGAPDTQYF

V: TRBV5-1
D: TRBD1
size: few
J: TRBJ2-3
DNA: TGCGCCAGCAGGCACGGGGACAGGGGATCAGATACGCAGTATTTT
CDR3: CASRHGDRGSDTQYF

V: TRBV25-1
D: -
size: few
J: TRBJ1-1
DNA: TGTGCCAGCGGAGTTTTGAACACTGAAGCTTTCTTT
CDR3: CASGVLNTEAFF

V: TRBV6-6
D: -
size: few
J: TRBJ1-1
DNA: TGTGCCAGCAGTGGGACGGAGACTGAAGCTTTCTTT
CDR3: CASSGTETEAFF

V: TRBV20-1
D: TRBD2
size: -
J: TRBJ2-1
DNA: TGCAGTGCTTTTTCGGGACTAGGTGGAAATGAGCAGTTCTTC
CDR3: CSAFSGLGGNEQFF

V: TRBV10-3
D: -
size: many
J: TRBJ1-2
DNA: TGTGCCATCCACCCGGGACAAACATTTTATGGCTACACCTTC
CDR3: CAIHPGQTFYGYTF

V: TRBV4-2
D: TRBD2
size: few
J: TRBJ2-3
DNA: TGTGCCAGCAGCCAAGATCTTCGGCTAGCGGGGGTGCGCGTTACGCAGTATTTT
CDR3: CASSQDLRLAGVRVTQYF

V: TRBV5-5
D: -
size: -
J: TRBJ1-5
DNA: TGTGCCAGCAGCTCTTATAGCAATCAGCCCCAGCATTTT
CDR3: CASSSYSNQPQHF

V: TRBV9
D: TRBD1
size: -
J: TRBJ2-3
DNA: TGTGCCAGCAGCGCCGAGGGGGCTAGCACAGATACGCAGTATTTT
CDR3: CASSAEGASTDTQYF

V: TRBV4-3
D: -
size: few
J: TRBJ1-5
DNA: TGCGCCAGCAGCCACGGACCGCTTGGAAAGCCCCAGCATTTT
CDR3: CASSHGPLGKPQHF

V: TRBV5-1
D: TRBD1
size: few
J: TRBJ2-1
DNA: TGCGCCAGTACAGGGGGCGGAATGGCCTACAATGAGCAGTTCTTC
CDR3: CASTGGGMAYNEQFF

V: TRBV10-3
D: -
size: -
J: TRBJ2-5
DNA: TGTGCCATCAGTGAGTCAGAAGGGCTGGGAGAGACCCAGTACTTC
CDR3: CAISESEGLGETQYF

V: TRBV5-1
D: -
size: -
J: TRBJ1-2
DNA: TGCGCCAGCAGCGAACCCTACGCGTCTAACTATGGCTACACCTTC
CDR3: CASSEPYASNYGYTF

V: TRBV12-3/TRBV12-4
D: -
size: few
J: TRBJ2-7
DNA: TGTGCCAGCAGTCCCCGATACCGGGGCTACGAGCAGTACTTC
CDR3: CASSPRYRGYEQYF

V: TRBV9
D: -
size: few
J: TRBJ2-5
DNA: TGTGCCAGCAGCGTAGAGGGCCAGCAAGAGACCCAGTACTTC
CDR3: CASSVEGQQETQYF